This T cell receptor beta chain was sequenced for a study of T-cell memory formation after mild COVID-19. On the study more broadly: Among the donors, TCR clusters were largely specific to each donor.

TCRdb passed the 5' RACE reads through MiXCR, listing each CDR3 protein once. This table has 350,000 to 500,000 distinct CDR3 sequences, more than 15% appearing once. CDR3 length: 13 amino acids. V lost 8 bases and J lost 0, with 8 bases in between. Study results and limitations: Cross-reactive memory seemingly joined, as some responding clones were found in pre-infection memory. The authors left the SARS-CoV-2 specificity of second-wave clones peaking on day 37 unconfirmed.

Of note for this clonotype: What it binds is unknown.

This receptor was obtained from a young man who had mild COVID-19 (a few samples of this study predate the infection). Cell type and time point are not known. The sample comprised PBMCs or a T cell subset sorted from them (not recorded which). The rearrangement links TRBV12-3 or TRBV12-4 to TRBJ1-3, with D uncertain. The CDR3 loop reads CASESYSGNTIYF. The DNA of the CDR3 is TGTGCCAGCGAGAGCTACTCTGGAAACACCATATATTTT.